One and the same sample provided the 20 T cell receptor beta chains below, sequenced in a study of T cell responses to AZD1222 COVID-19 vaccine (dated by TCRdb to 2020 to 2022). The library was obtained by the immunoSEQ multiplex PCR assay. The source is immuneACCESS, and TCRdb retained only in-frame sequences with V and J called. Part of the clones is not carried over; for the studies checked, unresolved V genes explain less than half of this, and the remainder is unexplained. The sample table shows about 100,000 clones, and nearly 90% are seen once. Less than 6% of the sample rests with the top ten. Reading the label with the study, this specimen's time point is: about 28 days (+/-7) after the second vaccine dose. The source was peripheral blood, collected 28 days after the second AZD1222 dose. The receptors originated from an adult who received the AZD1222 COVID-19 vaccine.

The CDR3 DNA reads as TGCGCCAGCAGAAACGCGGACAGTACCTACGAGCAGTACTTC. Protein sequence: CASRNADSTYEQYF. The chain links TRBV10-2 to TRBJ2-7; tentatively, D is TRBD1 (6 bases). The CDR3 consists of 14 residues. The V end lost 6 bases, the J end lost 2 bases, and 14 bases lay between the germline ends. Germline loops: CDR1 WSHSY, CDR2 SAAADI.

The chain is built from TRBV7-9 and TRBJ1-1, with 9 bases aligning to TRBD1. CDR3 length: 15 amino acids. CDR1 is SEHNR and CDR2 is FQNEAQ in the germline V gene (reference sequence). V trimming: 4 bases; J trimming: 8 bases; junction bases outside the gene matches: 11. CDR3 in amino acids: CASSSPGQGYREAFF. For the CDR3, the DNA is TGTGCCAGCAGCTCACCGGGACAGGGATACCGAGAAGCTTTCTTT.

The J gene is TRBJ1-2, the V gene TRBV10-1, with TRBD1 matching 7 bases. The germline V gene encodes CDR1 WNHNN and CDR2 SYGVQD (reference sequence). Trimming cost V 2 bases and J 7 bases; bases outside gene matches: 10. The CDR3 consists of 15 residues. CDR3 sequence: CASSERRQGGFGYTF. Written as DNA, the CDR3 is TGCGCCAGCAGTGAGAGGCGACAGGGAGGATTTGGCTACACCTTC.

This clone was detected a few times. This chain uses TRBV6-1 with TRBJ1-4; D is undetermined. CDR3 length: 16 amino acids. Trimming pared 4 bases from V and 6 bases from J, leaving 18 bases between. CDR1 is MNHNS, CDR2 SASEGT, per germline. The CDR3 coding sequence is TGTGCCAGCAGTGGAACGGGGTTTTTTAGGGATGAAAAACTGTTTTTT. This gives the protein CASSGTGFFRDEKLFF.

This sequence joins TRBV14 and TRBJ2-3; D is possibly TRBD1 or TRBD2 (5 bases each). The CDR3 is made up of 15 amino acids. The V gene lost 4 bases and the J gene lost 2 bases, with 13 bases spanning the gap. The germline V gene encodes CDR1 SGHDN and CDR2 FVKESK. CDR3 sequence (DNA): TGTGCCAGCAGCCCCTGGGACCTCTACACAGATACGCAGTATTTT. Protein: CASSPWDLYTDTQYF.

This chain uses TRBV7-2 with TRBJ1-2; D not certain. The ends were cut back, 2 bases at V and 10 bases at J, with 14 bases in the middle. In germline, CDR1 is SGHTA, CDR2 FQGNSA. This CDR3 comprises 13 residues. The CDR3 here is CASSLSLNGFYTF. Here the CDR3 DNA reads TGTGCCAGCAGCTTATCACTTAACGGATTCTACACCTTC.

J is TRBJ2-1 and V is TRBV4-2; 11 bases fit TRBD2. V shed 3 bases, J shed 2 bases, and the junction held 3 bases outside the gene matches. The germline V gene encodes CDR1 LGHNA and CDR2 YNFKEQ. The CDR3 totals 16 residues. The CDR3 coding sequence is TGTGCCAGCAGCCAGGTTAGCGGGGGGGCCTACAATGAGCAGTTCTTC. As protein: CASSQVSGGAYNEQFF.

This clone was seen a handful of times. The chain joins TRBV2 to TRBJ1-1, with TRBD1 as a possible D gene (6 bases). The V gene lost 10 bases and the J gene lost 4 bases, with 19 bases spanning the gap. The CDR3 covers 14 residues. Germline V gives CDR1 SNHLY, CDR2 FYNNEI. CDR3 coding DNA: TGTGCCACCACCCAGGGGAGGGAGGGCACTGAAGCTTTCTTT. Protein product: CATTQGREGTEAFF.

The chain links TRBV19 to TRBJ1-5; TRBD1 aligns across 8 bases. This CDR3 comprises 14 residues. V lost 5 bases and J lost 6; bases outside the gene matches: 6. Germline V gene sequence: CDR1 LNHDA, CDR2 SQIVND (reference sequence). CDR3: CASSLRGLAQPQHF. In DNA, the CDR3 is TGTGCCAGTAGTCTCAGGGGGCTCGCTCAGCCCCAGCATTTT.

The sample holds a few counts of this clone. This chain connects TRBV18 to TRBJ2-2, with D tentatively TRBD2 (6 bases). V shed 2 bases and J shed 5 bases, with 15 bases lying between them. CDR3 size: 16 residues. Germline values: CDR1 KGHSH, CDR2 LQKENI. The DNA of the CDR3 is TGTGCCAGCTCACCATCATCCCAGGGAGGAACCGGGGAGCTGTTTTTT. This translates into CASSPSSQGGTGELFF.

This chain links TRBV3-1 (or the pseudogene TRBV3-2) with TRBJ2-3, with D possibly being TRBD2 (6 bases). The germline V gene has CDR1 LGHDT and CDR2 YNNKEL (reference sequence). CDR3 length equals 15 residues. With 2 bases removed from V and 2 bases from J, the gap between germline ends came to 11 bases. The CDR3 is CASSQTSGLTDTQYF. In DNA, the CDR3 is TGTGCCAGCAGCCAAACAAGCGGGCTCACAGATACGCAGTATTTT.

The chain combines TRBV2 with TRBJ1-1; no clear D. V was pared by 6 bases and J by 0 bases, with 11 bases between. CDR1 is SNHLY, CDR2 FYNNEI, per germline. The CDR3 has 14 residues. Here the CDR3 reads CASRLEDLNTEAFF. The CDR3, as DNA: TGTGCCAGCAGATTAGAGGACCTGAACACTGAAGCTTTCTTT.

The DNA of the CDR3 is TGTGCCAGCAGTTCCCAGGGTAATCAGCCCCAGCATTTT. It translates to CASSSQGNQPQHF. V gene TRBV28 combines with J gene TRBJ1-5; tentative D call: TRBD1 (5 bases). In germline, CDR1 is MDHEN, CDR2 SYDVKM. There are 13 residues in the CDR3. Trimming removed 4 bases at V and 4 bases at J, with 8 bases between.

The V gene is TRBV7-8, the J gene TRBJ2-5, with 11 positions matching TRBD2. The CDR3 is made up of 16 amino acids. Trimming took 5 bases from V and 10 from J; bases not matched to a gene: 15. Germline V gives CDR1 SGHVS, CDR2 FQNEAQ. The CDR3 nucleotides read TGTGCCAGCAGCCGAGGGAGACTAGCGGGGCGGGCCGGCCAGTACTTC. This encodes CASSRGRLAGRAGQYF. The variable domain in full, with the rest retrieved from reference TRBV7-8 and TRBJ2-5, is GAGVSQSPRYKVAKRGQDVALRCDPISGHVSLFWYQQALGQGPEFLTYFQNEAQLDKSGLPSDRFFAERPEGSVSTLKIQRTQQEDSAVYLCASSRGRLAGRAGQYFGPGTRLLVL.

The chain links TRBV5-3 to TRBJ2-7; tentative D call: TRBD1 (6 bases). TRBV5-3 is an ORF, with its function uncertain. This CDR3 spans 14 amino acids. The V and J ends lost 1 base and 3 bases respectively, with 11 bases between them. CDR3 amino acids: CARSLRQADYEQYF. CDR3 nucleotides: TGTGCCAGAAGCTTGAGACAGGCGGACTACGAGCAGTACTTC.

The rearrangement links TRBV11-1 to TRBJ1-1; D is undetermined. The V and J ends lost 4 bases and 5 bases respectively, with 11 bases between them. In germline, CDR1 is SGHAT, CDR2 FQDESV (reference sequence). The CDR3 is 13 amino acids. This chain's CDR3 is CASSSREGTEAFF. In DNA, the CDR3 is TGTGCCAGCAGCTCGAGGGAGGGAACTGAAGCTTTCTTT.

This chain connects TRBV29-1 to TRBJ1-2; a weak D match, TRBD1 (5 bases). The V end was cut by 4 bases, the J end by 6 bases, with 9 bases between. The CDR3 loop spans 11 amino acids. Germline V lookup: CDR1 SQVTM, CDR2 ANQGSEA. The CDR3 loop reads CSVADIDGYTF. The CDR3 bases are TGCAGCGTTGCGGACATTGATGGCTACACCTTC.

The chain carries TRBV6-2 or TRBV6-3 and TRBJ2-4; D is ambiguous. Trimming left V 2 bases short and J 0 bases short, with 8 bases between. Germline V gene sequence: CDR1 MNHEY, CDR2 SVGEGT. The CDR3 length is 15 residues. The CDR3 DNA is TGTGCCAGCAGTTACAGGTCGATAGCCAAAAACATTCAGTACTTC. The encoded protein is CASSYRSIAKNIQYF.

This clone has only one observation. The V call is TRBV11-2, the J call TRBJ2-1; maybe TRBD2 (6 bases). The V and J ends lost 5 bases and 0 bases respectively, with 17 bases between them. This CDR3 region has 17 residues. The V gene's germline CDR1 is SGHAT and CDR2 FQNNGV. CDR3 DNA: TGTGCCAGCAGCCCTCGGAGACTAGTAGGCTCCTACAATGAGCAGTTCTTC. This translates into CASSPRRLVGSYNEQFF.

The chain joins TRBV7-9 to TRBJ2-1; D gene uncertain. The CDR3 runs 14 residues. V lost 3 bases and J lost 7, with 13 bases in between. Germline V lookup: CDR1 SEHNR, CDR2 FQNEAQ (reference sequence). The CDR3 spells CASSFGSVLNEQFF. Written as DNA, the CDR3 is TGTGCCAGCAGCTTCGGGTCAGTGTTGAATGAGCAGTTCTTC.